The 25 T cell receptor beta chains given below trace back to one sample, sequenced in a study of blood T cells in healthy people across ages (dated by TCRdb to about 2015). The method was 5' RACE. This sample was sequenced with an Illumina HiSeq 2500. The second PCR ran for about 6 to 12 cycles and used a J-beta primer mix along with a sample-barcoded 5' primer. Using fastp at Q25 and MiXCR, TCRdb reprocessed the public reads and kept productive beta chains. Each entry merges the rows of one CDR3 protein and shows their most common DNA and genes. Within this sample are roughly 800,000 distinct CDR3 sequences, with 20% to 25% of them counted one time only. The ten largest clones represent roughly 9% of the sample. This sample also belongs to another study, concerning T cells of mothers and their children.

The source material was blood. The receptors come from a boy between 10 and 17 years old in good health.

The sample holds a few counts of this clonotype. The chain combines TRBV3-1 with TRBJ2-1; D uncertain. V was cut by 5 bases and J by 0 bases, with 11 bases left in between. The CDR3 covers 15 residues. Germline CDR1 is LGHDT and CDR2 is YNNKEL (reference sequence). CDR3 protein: CASSTGLSSYNEQFF. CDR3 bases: TGTGCCAGCAGCACGGGCCTCAGCTCCTACAATGAGCAGTTCTTC.

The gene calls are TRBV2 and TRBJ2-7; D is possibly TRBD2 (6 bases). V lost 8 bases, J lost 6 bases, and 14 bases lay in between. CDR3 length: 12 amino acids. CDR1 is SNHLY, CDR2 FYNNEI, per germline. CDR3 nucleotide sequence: TGTGCCAGCGCGACTAGTTGGGGCGAGCAGTACTTC. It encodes CASATSWGEQYF. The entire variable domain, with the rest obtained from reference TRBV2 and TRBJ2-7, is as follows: EPEVTQTPSHQVTQMGQEVILRCVPISNHLYFYWYRQILGQKVEFLVSFYNNEISEKSEIFDDQFSVERPDGSNFTLKIRSTKLEDSAMYFCASATSWGEQYFGPGTRLTVT.

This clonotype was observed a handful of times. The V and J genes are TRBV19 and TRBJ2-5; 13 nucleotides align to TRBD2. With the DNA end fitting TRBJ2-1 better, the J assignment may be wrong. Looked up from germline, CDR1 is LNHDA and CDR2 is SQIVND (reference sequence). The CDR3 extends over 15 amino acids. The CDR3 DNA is TGTGCCAGTACCCCGGGACTAGCGGGAAACAATGAGCAGTTCTTC. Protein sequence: CASTPGLAGNNEQFF.

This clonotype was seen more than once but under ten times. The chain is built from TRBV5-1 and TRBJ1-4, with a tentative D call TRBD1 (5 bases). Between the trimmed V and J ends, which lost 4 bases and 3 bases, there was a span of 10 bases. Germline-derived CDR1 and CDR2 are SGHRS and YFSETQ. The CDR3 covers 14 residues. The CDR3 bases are TGCGCCAGCAGCCACGGGGGTTCTAATGAAAAACTGTTTTTT. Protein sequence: CASSHGGSNEKLFF.

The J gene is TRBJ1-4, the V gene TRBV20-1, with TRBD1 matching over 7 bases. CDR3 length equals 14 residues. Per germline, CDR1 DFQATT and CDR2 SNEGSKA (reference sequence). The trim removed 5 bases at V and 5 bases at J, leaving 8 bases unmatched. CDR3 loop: CSALTGTENEKLFF. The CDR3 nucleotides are TGCAGTGCTCTTACCGGGACAGAGAATGAAAAACTGTTTTTT.

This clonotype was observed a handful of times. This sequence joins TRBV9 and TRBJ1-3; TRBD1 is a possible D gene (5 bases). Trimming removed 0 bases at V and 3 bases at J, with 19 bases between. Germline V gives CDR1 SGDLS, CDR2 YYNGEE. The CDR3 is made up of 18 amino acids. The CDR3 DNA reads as TGTGCCAGCAGCGTAGACCCCGGGGGTCAGGGAGGTGGAAACACCATATATTTT. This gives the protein CASSVDPGGQGGGNTIYF.

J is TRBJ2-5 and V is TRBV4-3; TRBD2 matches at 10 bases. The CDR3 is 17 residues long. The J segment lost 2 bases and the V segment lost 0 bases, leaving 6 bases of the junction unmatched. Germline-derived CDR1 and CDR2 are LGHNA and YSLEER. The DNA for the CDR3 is TGCGCCAGCAGCCAAGATTTAAGCGGGGGGGAACAAGAGACCCAGTACTTC. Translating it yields CASSQDLSGGEQETQYF.

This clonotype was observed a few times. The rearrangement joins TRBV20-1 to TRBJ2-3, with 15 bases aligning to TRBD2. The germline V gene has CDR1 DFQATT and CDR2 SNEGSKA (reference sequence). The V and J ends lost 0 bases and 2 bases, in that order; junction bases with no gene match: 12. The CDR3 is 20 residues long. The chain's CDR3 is CSARDRDGTSGRLPTDTQYF. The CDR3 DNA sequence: TGCAGTGCTAGAGACCGGGACGGGACTAGCGGGAGGCTACCCACAGATACGCAGTATTTT.

CDR3 region: CASTPDRMNTEAFF. The CDR3 nucleotides are TGTGCCAGCACCCCGGACCGAATGAACACTGAAGCTTTCTTT. V gene TRBV28 combines with J gene TRBJ1-1; D unresolved. Germline values: CDR1 MDHEN, CDR2 SYDVKM. Trimming took off 7 bases at V and 0 bases at J, with 12 bases between the two ends. This CDR3 spans 14 amino acids. The variable domain in full, completed from reference TRBV28 and TRBJ1-1, reads DVKVTQSSRYLVKRTGEKVFLECVQDMDHENMFWYRQDPGLGLRLIYFSYDVKMKEKGDIPEGYSVSREKKERFSLILESASTNQTSMYLCASTPDRMNTEAFFGQGTRLTVV.

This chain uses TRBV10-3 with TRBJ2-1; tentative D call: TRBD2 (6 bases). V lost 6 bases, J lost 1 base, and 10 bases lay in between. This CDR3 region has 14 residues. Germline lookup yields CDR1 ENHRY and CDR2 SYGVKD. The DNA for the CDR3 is TGTGCCATCAGCGTAGCGGTTTCCTACAATGAGCAGTTCTTC. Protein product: CAISVAVSYNEQFF.

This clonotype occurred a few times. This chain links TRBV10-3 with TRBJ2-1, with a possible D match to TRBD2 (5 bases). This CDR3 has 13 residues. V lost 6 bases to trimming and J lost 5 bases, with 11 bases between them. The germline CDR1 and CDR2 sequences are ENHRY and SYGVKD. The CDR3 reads CAISETSNNEQFF. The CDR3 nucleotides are TGTGCCATCAGCGAAACTAGTAACAATGAGCAGTTCTTC.

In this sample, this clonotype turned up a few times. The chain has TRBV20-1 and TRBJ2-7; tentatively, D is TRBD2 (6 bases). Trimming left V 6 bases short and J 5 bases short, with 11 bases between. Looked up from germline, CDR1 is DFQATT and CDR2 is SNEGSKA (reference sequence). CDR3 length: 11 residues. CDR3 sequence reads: CSAGRENEQYF. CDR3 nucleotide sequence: TGCAGTGCAGGGCGGGAAAACGAGCAGTACTTC.

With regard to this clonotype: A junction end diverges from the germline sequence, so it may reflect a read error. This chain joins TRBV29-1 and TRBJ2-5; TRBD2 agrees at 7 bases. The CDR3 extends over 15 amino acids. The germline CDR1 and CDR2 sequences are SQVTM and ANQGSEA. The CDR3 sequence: CSVEDPTSRNNEQLF. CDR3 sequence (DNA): TGCAGCGTTGAAGATCCGACTAGCCGAAACAATGAGCAGCTCTTC. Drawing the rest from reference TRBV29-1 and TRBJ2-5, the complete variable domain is SAVISQKPSRDICQRGTSLTIQCQVDSQVTMMFWYRQQPGQSLTLIATANQGSEATYESGFVIDKFPISRPNLTFSTLTVSNMSPEDSSIYLCSVEDPTSRNNEQLFGPGTRLLVL.

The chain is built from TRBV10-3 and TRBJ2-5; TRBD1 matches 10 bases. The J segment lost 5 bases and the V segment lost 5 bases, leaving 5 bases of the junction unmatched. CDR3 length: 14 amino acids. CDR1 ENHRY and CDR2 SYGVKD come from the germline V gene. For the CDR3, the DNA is TGTGCCATCAGTCGGGACAGGGGTGGGGAGACCCAGTACTTC. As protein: CAISRDRGGETQYF.

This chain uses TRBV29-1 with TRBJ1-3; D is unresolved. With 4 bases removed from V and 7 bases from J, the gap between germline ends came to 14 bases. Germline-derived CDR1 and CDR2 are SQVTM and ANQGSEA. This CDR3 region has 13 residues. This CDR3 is CSVVVGFTNTIYF. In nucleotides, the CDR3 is TGCAGCGTTGTAGTAGGGTTTACCAACACCATATATTTT.

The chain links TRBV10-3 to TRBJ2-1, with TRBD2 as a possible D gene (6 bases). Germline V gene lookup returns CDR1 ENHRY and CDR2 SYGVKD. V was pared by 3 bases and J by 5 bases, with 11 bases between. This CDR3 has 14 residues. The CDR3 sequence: CAISDQGGNNEQFF. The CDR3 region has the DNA TGTGCCATCAGTGATCAGGGAGGCAACAATGAGCAGTTCTTC.

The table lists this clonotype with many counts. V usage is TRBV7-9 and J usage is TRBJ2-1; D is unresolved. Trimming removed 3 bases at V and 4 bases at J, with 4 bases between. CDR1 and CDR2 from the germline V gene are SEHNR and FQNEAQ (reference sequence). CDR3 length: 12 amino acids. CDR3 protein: CASSFTYNEQFF. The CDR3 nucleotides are TGTGCCAGCAGCTTTACATACAATGAGCAGTTCTTC.

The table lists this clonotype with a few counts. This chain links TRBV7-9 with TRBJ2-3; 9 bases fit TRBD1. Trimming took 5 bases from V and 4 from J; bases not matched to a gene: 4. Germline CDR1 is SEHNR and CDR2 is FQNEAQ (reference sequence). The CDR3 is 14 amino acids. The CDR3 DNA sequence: TGTGCCAGCAGCCCGGACAGGGGAGCAGATACGCAGTATTTT. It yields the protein CASSPDRGADTQYF.

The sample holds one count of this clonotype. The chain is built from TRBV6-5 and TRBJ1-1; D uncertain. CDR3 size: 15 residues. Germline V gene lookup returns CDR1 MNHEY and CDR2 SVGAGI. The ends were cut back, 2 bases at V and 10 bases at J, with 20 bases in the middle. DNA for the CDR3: TGTGCCAGCAGTTACGCCTCACCGGACCCGAATGCAGCTTTCTTT. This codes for CASSYASPDPNAAFF.

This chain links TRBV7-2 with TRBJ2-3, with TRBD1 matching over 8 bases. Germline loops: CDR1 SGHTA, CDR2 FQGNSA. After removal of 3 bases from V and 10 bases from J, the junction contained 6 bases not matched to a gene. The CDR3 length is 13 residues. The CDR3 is CASSFQGAAAQYF. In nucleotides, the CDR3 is TGTGCCAGCAGCTTCCAGGGGGCTGCTGCGCAGTATTTT.

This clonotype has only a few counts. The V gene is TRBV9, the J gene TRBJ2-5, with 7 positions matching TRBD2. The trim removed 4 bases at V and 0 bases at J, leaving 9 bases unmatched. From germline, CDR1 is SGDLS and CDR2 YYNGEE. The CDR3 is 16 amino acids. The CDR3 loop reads CASSLEASGYQETQYF. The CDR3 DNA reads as TGTGCCAGCAGCCTAGAGGCTAGCGGATACCAAGAGACCCAGTACTTC.

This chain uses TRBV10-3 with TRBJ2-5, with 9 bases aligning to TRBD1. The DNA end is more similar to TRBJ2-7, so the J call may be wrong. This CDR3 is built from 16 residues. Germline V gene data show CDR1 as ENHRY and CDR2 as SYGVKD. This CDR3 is CASASTRDREFVEQYF. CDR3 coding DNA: TGTGCCAGCGCCTCTACCCGGGACAGGGAATTCGTCGAGCAGTACTTC.

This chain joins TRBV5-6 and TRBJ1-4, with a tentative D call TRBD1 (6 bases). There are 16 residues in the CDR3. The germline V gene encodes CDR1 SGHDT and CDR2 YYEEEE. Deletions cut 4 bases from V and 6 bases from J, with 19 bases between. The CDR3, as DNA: TGTGCCAGCAGCCCCCAGAAAAGGGACACGGATGAAAAACTGTTTTTT. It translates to CASSPQKRDTDEKLFF. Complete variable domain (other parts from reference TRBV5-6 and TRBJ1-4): DAGVTQSPTHLIKTRGQQVTLRCSPKSGHDTVSWYQQALGQGPQFIFQYYEEEERQRGNFPDRFSGHQFPNYSSELNVNALLLGDSALYLCASSPQKRDTDEKLFFGSGTQLSVL.

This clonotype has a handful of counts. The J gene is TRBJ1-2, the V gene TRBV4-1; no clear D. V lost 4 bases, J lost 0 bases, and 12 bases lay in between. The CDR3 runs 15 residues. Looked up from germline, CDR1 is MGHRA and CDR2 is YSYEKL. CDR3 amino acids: CASSRTSGSNYGYTF. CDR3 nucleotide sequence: TGCGCCAGCAGCCGTACCAGCGGATCTAACTATGGCTACACCTTC.

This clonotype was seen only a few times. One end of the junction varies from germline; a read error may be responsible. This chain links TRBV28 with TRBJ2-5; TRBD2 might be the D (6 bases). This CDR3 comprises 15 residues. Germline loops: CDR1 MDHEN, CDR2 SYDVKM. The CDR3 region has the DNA TGTGCCAACAGCTTTATATCGCGGGACGGGGAGACCCAGCACTTC. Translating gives CANSFISRDGETQHF.